These 18 T cell receptor beta chains were all obtained from the same sample, sequenced in a study of T cell repertoires in cytomegalovirus infection. MiXCR, run by TCRdb on the reads, gives a single entry per CDR3 protein. The sample includes about 530,000 distinct CDR3 sequences, about 25% of them seen just once. Sequences were obtained from PBMCs. These receptors were obtained from a human donor in good health (CMV status not recorded). Some clones in this sample may be carry-over from other donors' samples.

This clonotype has at least ten counts. V usage is TRBV6-5 and J usage is TRBJ2-3, with TRBD2 as a possible D gene (6 bases). Trimming cost V 2 bases and J 1 base, with 19 bases left between them. In germline, CDR1 is MNHEY, CDR2 SVGAGI. This CDR3 comprises 18 residues. The CDR3 sequence: CASSYIGGARDGTDTQYF. In DNA, the CDR3 is TGTGCCAGCAGTTACATAGGAGGGGCTCGGGATGGCACAGATACGCAGTATTTT.

CDR3 coding DNA: TGTGCCAGCAGTCCGCCCGGGACCAACACTGAAGCTTTCTTT. This translates into CASSPPGTNTEAFF. This chain joins TRBV28 and TRBJ1-1; perhaps TRBD1 as D (5 bases). Trimming took 5 bases from V and 2 from J, leaving 12 bases between them. Germline CDR1 and CDR2: MDHEN and SYDVKM. The CDR3 runs 14 residues.

The rearrangement joins TRBV7-6 to TRBJ1-5, with D unclear. CDR3 length equals 16 residues. V was shortened by 5 bases and J by 5 bases, with 19 bases between the two germline ends. The germline V gene encodes CDR1 SGHVS and CDR2 FNYEAQ. CDR3 sequence reads: CASSPHGQTRDQPQHF. The CDR3 DNA reads as TGTGCCAGCAGCCCCCACGGGCAGACTCGGGATCAGCCCCAGCATTTT.

V and J are TRBV9 and TRBJ2-5; possible D gene TRBD2, 6 bases. Trimming removed 3 bases at V and 5 bases at J, with 20 bases between. Germline CDR1 is SGDLS and CDR2 is YYNGEE. This CDR3 is built from 16 residues. This CDR3 reads CASSGPGGREGETQYF. CDR3 DNA: TGTGCCAGCAGCGGCCCCGGGGGTCGAGAGGGGGAGACCCAGTACTTC.

This clonotype was observed many times. The genes are TRBV7-2 and TRBJ2-5, with TRBD2 matching over 12 bases. Germline V CDR1 and CDR2: SGHTA, FQGNSA. The CDR3 is made up of 14 amino acids. Unmatched junction bases numbered 4, after V lost 7 bases and J lost 4 bases. For the CDR3, the DNA is TGTGCCAGCACCCTGGGACTAGCGGGAGAGACCCAGTACTTC. Amino acids: CASTLGLAGETQYF.

This chain connects TRBV28 to TRBJ2-1; tentative D call: TRBD1 (5 bases). Per the germline V gene, CDR1 is MDHEN and CDR2 is SYDVKM. Trimming took 3 bases from V and 8 from J, leaving 17 bases between them. CDR3 length: 15 amino acids. The CDR3 here is CASSFLPARGDEQFF. The DNA for the CDR3 is TGTGCCAGCAGTTTCTTACCAGCAAGGGGCGATGAGCAGTTCTTC.

The chain employs TRBV6-1 and TRBJ1-5; D is uncertain. The CDR3 runs to 16 residues. V lost 5 bases, J lost 7 bases, and 21 bases lay in between. Germline-derived CDR1 and CDR2 are MNHNS and SASEGT. CDR3 DNA: TGTGCCAGCAGTCCCCGGCTGGCCGGTCCGGGGCAGCCCCAGCATTTT. Translated, it gives CASSPRLAGPGQPQHF.

The genes are TRBV7-9 and TRBJ2-7; 7 nucleotides match TRBD2. Trimming at V came to 1 base and at J to 4 bases, leaving 7 bases not matched to a gene. This CDR3 is built from 15 residues. Germline V lookup: CDR1 SEHNR, CDR2 FQNEAQ (reference sequence). The CDR3 spells CASSLVSAGDYEQYF. The DNA for the CDR3 is TGTGCCAGCAGCTTAGTCTCGGCGGGGGATTACGAGCAGTACTTC.

This clonotype has ten or more counts. The chain is built from TRBV12-3 or TRBV12-4 and TRBJ1-4; D gene ambiguous. This CDR3 contains 15 residues. V was pared by 6 bases and J by 3 bases, with 14 bases between. The CDR3 bases are TGTGCCAGCAGCCCAACAGAAGTCCCTAATGAAAAACTGTTTTTT. Encoded protein: CASSPTEVPNEKLFF.

The J gene is TRBJ2-1, the V gene TRBV20-1, with 7 nucleotides matching TRBD2. CDR3 length equals 15 residues. J lost 3 bases, V lost 3 bases, and 8 bases had no gene match. Per germline, CDR1 DFQATT and CDR2 SNEGSKA (reference sequence). In DNA form, the CDR3 reads TGCAGTGCTAGGAGGGCTGGCGGGGGCTACAATGAGCAGTTCTTC. Translated: CSARRAGGGYNEQFF.

The chain joins TRBV4-3 to TRBJ1-1; D is undetermined. The CDR3 has 15 residues. V dropped 1 base and J dropped 0 bases, with 9 bases sitting between them. The germline V gene encodes CDR1 LGHNA and CDR2 YSLEER. The CDR3, as DNA: TGCGCCAGCAGCCAAGGAATTTTATTGAACACTGAAGCTTTCTTT. Residues: CASSQGILLNTEAFF.

This clonotype was seen more than once but under ten times. The genes are TRBV7-3 and TRBJ2-1; 8 nucleotides line up with TRBD2. The V gene's germline CDR1 is SGHTA and CDR2 FQGTGA. J lost 13 bases, V lost 4 bases, and 9 bases had no gene match. CDR3 size: 13 residues. The CDR3 sequence: CASSSQAGVGQFF. The CDR3 nucleotides are TGTGCCAGCAGCTCCCAAGCGGGAGTGGGCCAGTTCTTC.

The V and J genes are TRBV6-5 and TRBJ2-2; D is unclear. The CDR3 totals 16 residues. Trimming removed 0 bases at V and 0 bases at J, with 8 bases between. CDR1 and CDR2 (germline): MNHEY, SVGAGI. The CDR3 region has the DNA TGTGCCAGCAGTTACTCGGAGAGCGCGAACACCGGGGAGCTGTTTTTT. It translates to CASSYSESANTGELFF.

This clonotype turned up a few times. The CDR3 loop is CASSATPGLLAEAFF. The CDR3 DNA sequence: TGTGCCAGTAGTGCGACCCCAGGGCTTTTGGCTGAAGCTTTCTTT. The V gene is TRBV19, the J gene TRBJ1-1, with D perhaps matching TRBD1 (5 bases). The length of the CDR3 is 15 residues. V lost 5 bases to trimming and J lost 6 bases, with 19 bases between them. In germline, CDR1 is LNHDA, CDR2 SQIVND (reference sequence).

The chain couples TRBV28 to TRBJ2-1; the match to TRBD1 covers 10 bases. Germline trimming cut 6 bases from V and 14 bases from J; bases unmatched to any gene: 16. From germline, CDR1 is MDHEN and CDR2 SYDVKM. The CDR3 loop spans 15 amino acids. The CDR3 region is CASRPDRGRNSVEFF. The CDR3 region has the DNA TGTGCCAGCAGACCCGACAGGGGGCGAAATTCCGTGGAGTTCTTC.

V gene TRBV7-9 combines with J gene TRBJ1-1; a possible D gene is TRBD1 (5 bases). V was clipped by 5 bases and J by 5 bases, with 18 bases between them. Germline V CDR1 and CDR2: SEHNR, FQNEAQ (reference sequence). This CDR3 has 15 residues. The CDR3 coding sequence is TGTGCCAGCAGCATACCCAGGGTGGAGGGGACTGAAGCTTTCTTT. Translating gives CASSIPRVEGTEAFF.

The chain links TRBV5-1 to TRBJ1-1; unclear D gene. Germline values: CDR1 SGHRS, CDR2 YFSETQ. This CDR3 has 15 amino acids. Trimming left V 5 bases short and J 0 bases short, with 14 bases between. The CDR3 loop reads CASSLSPGLNTEAFF. The CDR3 region has the DNA TGCGCCAGCAGTTTGTCCCCGGGCCTGAACACTGAAGCTTTCTTT.

This clonotype was seen more than once but under ten times. CDR3 region: CASSVTGEKYGYTF. CDR3 in DNA: TGTGCCAGCAGCGTCACGGGGGAGAAGTATGGCTACACCTTC. V gene TRBV9 combines with J gene TRBJ1-2; TRBD1 is a possible D gene (5 bases). V lost 2 bases, J lost 5 bases, and 13 bases lay in between. CDR3 size: 14 residues. Per the germline V gene, CDR1 is SGDLS and CDR2 is YYNGEE. Full variable domain (rest looked up from reference TRBV9 and TRBJ1-2): DSGVTQTPKHLITATGQRVTLRCSPRSGDLSVYWYQQSLDQGLQFLIQYYNGEERAKGNILERFSAQQFPDLHSELNLSSLELGDSALYFCASSVTGEKYGYTFGSGTRLTVV.